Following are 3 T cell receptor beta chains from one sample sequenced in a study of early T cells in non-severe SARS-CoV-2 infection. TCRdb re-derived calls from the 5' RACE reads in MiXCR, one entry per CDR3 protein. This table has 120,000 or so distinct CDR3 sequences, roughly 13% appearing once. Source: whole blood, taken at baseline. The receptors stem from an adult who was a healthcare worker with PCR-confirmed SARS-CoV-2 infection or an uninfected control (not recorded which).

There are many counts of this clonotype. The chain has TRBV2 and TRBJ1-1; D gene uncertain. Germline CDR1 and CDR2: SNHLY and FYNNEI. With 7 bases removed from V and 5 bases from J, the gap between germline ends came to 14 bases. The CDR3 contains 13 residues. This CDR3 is CASTAAKVTEAFF. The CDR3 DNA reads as TGTGCCAGCACAGCAGCAAAGGTTACTGAAGCTTTCTTT.

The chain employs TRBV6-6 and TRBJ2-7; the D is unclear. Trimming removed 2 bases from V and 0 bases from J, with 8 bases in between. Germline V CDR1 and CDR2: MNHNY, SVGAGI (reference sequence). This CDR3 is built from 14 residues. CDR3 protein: CASSYADLSYEQYF. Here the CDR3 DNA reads TGTGCCAGCAGTTACGCGGACCTCTCCTACGAGCAGTACTTC.

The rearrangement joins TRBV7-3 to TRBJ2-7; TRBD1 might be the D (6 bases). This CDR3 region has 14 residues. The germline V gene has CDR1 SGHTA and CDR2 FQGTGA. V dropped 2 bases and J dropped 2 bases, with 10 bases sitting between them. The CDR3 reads CASSLQQGTYEQYF. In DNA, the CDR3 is TGTGCCAGCAGCTTACAACAGGGAACCTACGAGCAGTACTTC. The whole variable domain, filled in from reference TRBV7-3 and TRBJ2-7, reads GAGVSQTPSNKVTEKGKYVELRCDPISGHTALYWYRQSLGQGPEFLIYFQGTGAADDSGLPNDRFFAVRPEGSVSTLKIQRTERGDSAVYLCASSLQQGTYEQYFGPGTRLTVT.